This record looks at one TCR beta chain sequence and its context. Its antigen is currently unknown. The sample originates from a study of CD8+ T cells in alopecia areata. As for the study in general: Treatment of the treated patients consisted of oral tofacitinib, 5 to 10 mg twice daily. Findings and caveats of the study: Relative to mice, TCR sharing across patients was less clear, a difference possibly HLA-related. Especially in alopecia totalis/universalis, lesional scalp showed greater clonality than normal scalp did.

Reverse transcription of extracted RNA yielded cDNA, which provided the sequencing template. Measured with immunoSEQ multiplex PCR; TCRdb has only the in-frame clones, and not every one. The sample contains about 12,000 clones, around 50% of which appear only once. The CDR3 sequence is 13 residues long. CDR1 and CDR2 (germline): MNHEY, SMNVEV (reference sequence). With 1 base removed from V and 5 bases from J, the gap between germline ends came to 5 bases. Those with alopecia areata gave lesional scalp punch biopsies and peripheral blood. The gene calls are TRBV27 and TRBJ1-4; no reliable D call. The source of this sequence is a human donor with alopecia areata. The sample taken for sequencing was skin. CDR3 nucleotide sequence: TGTGCCAGCAGTTTATACCTAAATGAAAAACTGTTTTTT. Translating it yields CASSLYLNEKLFF. The whole variable domain, filled in from reference TRBV27 and TRBJ1-4, reads EAQVTQNPRYLITVTGKKLTVTCSQNMNHEYMSWYRQDPGLGLRQIYYSMNVEVTDKGDVPEGYKVSRKEKRNFPLILESPSPNQTSLYFCASSLYLNEKLFFGSGTQLSVL.